The next 16 T cell receptor beta chains were all read from a single sample in a study of blood T cell repertoires in COVID-19. Here immunoSEQ multiplex PCR was the method, and the copy in TCRdb shows in-frame clones only, minus some. Of 250,000 to 400,000 clones listed, roughly 87% are singletons. Sequencing input: peripheral blood. These TCRs come from a man aged 50-60 years with active or convalescent COVID-19.

This clone was observed once. This rearrangement joins TRBV3-1 (or the pseudogene TRBV3-2) to TRBJ2-3; TRBD2 might be the D (6 bases). Germline CDR1 reads LGHDT; CDR2 reads YNNKEL (reference sequence). The V and J ends lost 3 bases and 4 bases respectively, with 17 bases between them. The CDR3 consists of 16 residues. The CDR3: CASSHFSGGRPDTQYF. The CDR3 nucleotides are TGTGCCAGCAGCCACTTTAGTGGTGGGAGGCCAGATACGCAGTATTTT.

The rearrangement joins TRBV4-3 to TRBJ2-1, with TRBD2 matching over 9 bases. Trimming cost V 1 base and J 0 bases; bases outside gene matches: 7. The CDR3 is made up of 18 amino acids. Germline CDR1 is LGHNA and CDR2 is YSLEER. CDR3 amino acids: CASSQASGGTSSYNEQFF. DNA for the CDR3: TGCGCCAGCAGCCAAGCGAGCGGGGGGACAAGCTCCTACAATGAGCAGTTCTTC.

The chain has TRBV28 and TRBJ2-2; the D is unclear. Trimming took off 6 bases at V and 8 bases at J, with 7 bases between the two ends. Germline V CDR1 and CDR2: MDHEN, SYDVKM. The CDR3 is 11 residues long. CDR3 in DNA: TGTGCCAGCAGATCGAGGGGGGAGCTGTTTTTT. Translation gives CASRSRGELFF.

The chain carries TRBV5-1 and TRBJ2-7; possible D gene TRBD1, 7 bases. Germline V gene lookup returns CDR1 SGHRS and CDR2 YFSETQ. This CDR3 contains 15 residues. Trimming took off 0 bases at V and 3 bases at J, with 13 bases between the two ends. The CDR3 sequence: CASSLAPGGFYEQYF. Here the CDR3 DNA reads TGCGCCAGCAGCTTGGCCCCAGGGGGGTTCTACGAGCAGTACTTC.

The V gene is TRBV2, the J gene TRBJ2-7, with 9 bases that match TRBD2. The V segment lost 4 bases and the J segment 7 bases; nucleotides outside the gene matches: 8. The V gene's germline CDR1 is SNHLY and CDR2 FYNNEI. This CDR3 is built from 14 residues. CDR3 DNA sequence: TGTGCCAGCAGTGTTAGCGGGAGATCGGGTGAGCAGTACTTC. Amino acids: CASSVSGRSGEQYF.

This chain joins TRBV28 and TRBJ1-4, with TRBD1 as a possible D gene (5 bases). Germline CDR1 MDHEN, CDR2 SYDVKM. The CDR3 covers 16 residues. V was cut by 5 bases and J by 0 bases, with 13 bases left in between. The CDR3, as DNA: TGTGCCAGCAGTCTCAGGGTTCCAACAACTAATGAAAAACTGTTTTTT. Amino acids: CASSLRVPTTNEKLFF.

V is TRBV9 and J is TRBJ1-3; 8 bases map to TRBD1. CDR1 SGDLS and CDR2 YYNGEE come from the germline V gene. V shed 4 bases and J 3 bases; nucleotides not matched to a gene: 9. The CDR3 covers 16 residues. CDR3 sequence reads: CASSPEGTGYGNTIYF. The CDR3 DNA reads TGTGCCAGCAGCCCGGAGGGGACAGGATATGGAAACACCATATATTTT.

This chain links TRBV5-6 with TRBJ2-3; the D gene is possibly TRBD1 (6 bases). V lost 7 bases, J lost 4 bases, and 13 bases lay in between. The CDR3 has 13 residues. From germline, CDR1 is SGHDT and CDR2 YYEEEE. The CDR3 reads CASHVTGSDTQYF. CDR3 DNA: TGTGCCAGCCATGTCACAGGGTCAGATACGCAGTATTTT.

The chain recombines TRBV19 with TRBJ1-1; 7 bases are shared with TRBD1. J gave up 2 bases and V 6 bases, and 6 bases lay outside the gene matches. The CDR3 is 14 amino acids. Germline V gene lookup returns CDR1 LNHDA and CDR2 SQIVND (reference sequence). Here the CDR3 DNA reads TGTGCCAGTAGGAGGGACAGATTTAACACTGAAGCTTTCTTT. Protein: CASRRDRFNTEAFF.

The chain carries TRBV6-6 and TRBJ1-4; D is ambiguous. Trimming removed 2 bases from V and 5 bases from J, with 9 bases in between. CDR1 and CDR2 (germline): MNHNY, SVGAGI (reference sequence). CDR3 length equals 14 residues. In nucleotides, the CDR3 is TGTGCCAGCAGTTACGGGCTGCCGAATGAAAAACTGTTTTTT. Translated, it gives CASSYGLPNEKLFF.

This rearrangement joins TRBV7-2 to TRBJ1-2, with 9 bases fitting TRBD1. V was pared by 4 bases and J by 5 bases, with 5 bases of the junction left unmatched. This CDR3 region has 14 residues. Germline-derived CDR1 and CDR2 are SGHTA and FQGNSA. CDR3 DNA sequence: TGTGCCAGCAGCTCAACCGGGACAGGGTATGGCTACACCTTC. This codes for CASSSTGTGYGYTF.

The V gene is TRBV5-4, the J gene TRBJ2-2, with 15 bases identical to TRBD2. V was pared by 5 bases and J by 5 bases, with 4 bases of the junction left unmatched. CDR3 length equals 16 residues. The germline V gene has CDR1 SGHNT and CDR2 YYREEE (reference sequence). Here the CDR3 reads CASRDGLAGGTGELFF. The DNA of the CDR3 is TGTGCCAGCAGAGATGGACTAGCGGGGGGGACCGGGGAGCTGTTTTTT.

CDR3 loop: CASSFPNYGYTF. The DNA for the CDR3 is TGTGCCAGCAGTTTTCCGAACTATGGCTACACCTTC. The chain is built from TRBV28 and TRBJ1-2; no clear D gene. Germline V gene lookup returns CDR1 MDHEN and CDR2 SYDVKM. The V and J ends lost 3 bases and 2 bases respectively, with 4 bases between them. This CDR3 spans 12 amino acids.

This clone has a single count. The chain has TRBV5-1 and TRBJ2-3; 13 positions agree with TRBD2. CDR1 is SGHRS and CDR2 is YFSETQ in the germline V gene. The V and J ends lost 3 bases and 0 bases, in that order; junction bases with no gene match: 4. The CDR3 runs 17 residues. The CDR3 DNA reads as TGCGCCAGCAGCTCCGGGACTAGCGGGATAAGCACAGATACGCAGTATTTT. Its translation is CASSSGTSGISTDTQYF.

V gene TRBV28 combines with J gene TRBJ2-7; D is possibly TRBD2 (5 bases). Per the germline V gene, CDR1 is MDHEN and CDR2 is SYDVKM. V was clipped by 2 bases and J by 4 bases, with 18 bases between them. This CDR3 has 16 amino acids. DNA for the CDR3: TGTGCCAGCAGTTTAAGCGGCAACCCACGTGAATACGAGCAGTACTTC. Translating it yields CASSLSGNPREYEQYF. Full variable domain (remainder filled in from reference TRBV28 and TRBJ2-7): DVKVTQSSRYLVKRTGEKVFLECVQDMDHENMFWYRQDPGLGLRLIYFSYDVKMKEKGDIPEGYSVSREKKERFSLILESASTNQTSMYLCASSLSGNPREYEQYFGPGTRLTVT.

J is TRBJ1-5 and V is TRBV7-2, with no clear D. Trimming took 5 bases from V and 0 from J, leaving 17 bases between them. This CDR3 is built from 17 residues. Germline CDR1 SGHTA, CDR2 FQGNSA. The CDR3: CASSPEGRTISNQPQHF. The CDR3 region has the DNA TGTGCCAGCAGCCCCGAGGGAAGGACGATTAGCAATCAGCCCCAGCATTTT.